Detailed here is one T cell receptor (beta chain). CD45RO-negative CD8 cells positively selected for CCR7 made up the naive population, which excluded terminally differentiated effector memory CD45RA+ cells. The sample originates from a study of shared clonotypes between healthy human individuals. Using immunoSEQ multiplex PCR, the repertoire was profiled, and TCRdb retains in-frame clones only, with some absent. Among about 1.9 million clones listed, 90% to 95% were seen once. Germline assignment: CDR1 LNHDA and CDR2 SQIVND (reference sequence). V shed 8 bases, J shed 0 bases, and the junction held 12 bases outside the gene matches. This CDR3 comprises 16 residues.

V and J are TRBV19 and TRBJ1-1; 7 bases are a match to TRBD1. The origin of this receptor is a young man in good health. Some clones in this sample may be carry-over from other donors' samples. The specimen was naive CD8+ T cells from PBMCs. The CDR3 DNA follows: TGTGCCAGTTCGGCCGGGACAGTTGCTATGAACACTGAAGCTTTCTTT. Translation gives CASSAGTVAMNTEAFF.